This TCR beta chain comes out of a study of T cells in Graves' hyperthyroidism and ophthalmopathy. Trimming pared 3 bases from V and 5 bases from J, leaving 13 bases between. The CDR3 runs to 13 residues. The germline V gene encodes CDR1 DFQATT and CDR2 SNEGSKA (reference sequence). The sample holds many counts of this clonotype. Its antigen is unknown. Each diagnosis was grounded in clinical symptoms, serum thyroxine and TRAb, thyroid ultrasound, and orbital computed tomography. Findings and limits, study-wide: Peripheral blood also featured most of the thyroid clonotypes expanded above 0.001.

Amplification targeted TCR beta CDR3 regions from RNA transcripts. Researchers ran a first-round RT-PCR on the TCR CDR3 using the HTBI primer set. TCRdb re-called the multiplex PCR reads through MiXCR, storing one row per CDR3 protein. The profile shows approximately 300,000 distinct CDR3 sequences, 16% of them singletons. This clonotype was sampled from a man under 40 with Graves' hyperthyroidism. This rearrangement joins TRBV20-1 to TRBJ1-1, with D unresolved. The sequenced sample consisted of blood. The CDR3 here is CSASGVVFTEAFF. In nucleotides, the CDR3 is TGCAGTGCTAGCGGAGTGGTGTTTACTGAAGCTTTCTTT.